The clone carrying this T cell receptor beta chain has just a few counts. Its specificity is not known. The V end lost 4 bases, the J end lost 4 bases, and 13 bases lay between the germline ends. The germline V gene encodes CDR1 LNHNV and CDR2 YYDKDF (reference sequence). The CDR3 is 14 residues long. In TCRdb, the RT-PCR reads were re-called with MiXCR into one record per CDR3 protein. The sample includes roughly 460,000 distinct CDR3 sequences, about 10% seen only once; the top ten take 9.5% to 15%. This sample stems from a study of response to subunit inactivated influenza vaccine. Whole-study findings and limits: Researchers suggested that each seasonal influenza vaccination recruits few new T cells.

This specimen consisted of PBMCs from blood, obtained about 40 days after vaccination. V and J are TRBV15 and TRBJ1-1, with D maybe TRBD1 (5 bases). The sequence was obtained from a man between 45 and 60 years old who received an inactivated influenza vaccine. CDR3 loop: CATSKEGWVTEAFF. CDR3 coding DNA: TGTGCCACCAGCAAAGAGGGGTGGGTCACTGAAGCTTTCTTT.